This T cell receptor beta chain is from a study of metastatic and nonmetastatic thyroid tumors. As for the study in general: Patients with malignant and benign thyroid disease provided blood and tumor or nodule tissue, whose repertoires were compared.

The study, taken as a whole, reports: It was reported that TCR beta diversity was significantly higher in malignant thyroid tumors than benign nodules, in blood and tumor.

Not a single patient had been given any form of treatment at any point before undergoing thyroid surgery. With regard to this clone: Its antigen is unknown.

The CDR3 spans 17 residues. V trimming: 2 bases; J trimming: 5 bases; junction bases outside the gene matches: 13. CDR1 and CDR2 (germline): SGHAT, FQNNGV. Original handling: Construction of a distant-metastasis classifier for papillary thyroid cancer relied on CDR3 differences across clinicopathological groups. TCRdb reassembled clones from the PCR reads with MiXCR. TCRdb's processing, not the study's, gives the V and J calls here. The profile covers roughly 27,000 clones, with 24% appearing a single time and 13% to 15% taken by the ten largest. Specimen: blood. The sequence came from a female donor with papillary thyroid cancer or a benign thyroid nodule (not recorded which). Some clones in this sample may be carry-over from other donors' samples. The chain employs TRBV11-2 and TRBJ1-1; TRBD1 agrees at 8 bases. CDR3 sequence: CASSLSSLTGGGTEAFF. In DNA, the CDR3 is TGTGCCAGCAGCTTATCCTCCCTTACAGGGGGTGGAACTGAAGCTTTCTTT.